This is a list of T cell receptor beta chains from one sample in a study of OX40 agonist ivuxolimab in advanced cancers. The assay was immunoSEQ multiplex PCR, and TCRdb's table has in-frame clones only and misses some. The sample comprises 60,000 or so clones, roughly 85% of which are singletons, and under 0.85% rests with the top ten. This specimen consisted of CD4+ or CD8+ T cells sorted from blood, obtained in a trial of the OX40 agonist ivuxolimab. The receptor set was obtained from an adult with an advanced solid tumor such as melanoma, head and neck, liver or kidney cancer. Both conserved end residues are part of each CDR3. The D gene is left open where the match is weak. Not every row has a clone size; where given, it reads once, few, many or a size class.

NA,TRBV19,once,16,TRBJ1-2,TGTGCCAGTAACTCTCGGGACGGAACTCTTAACTATGGCTACACCTTC,CASNSRDGTLNYGYTF
TRBD2,TRBV28,once,17,TRBJ2-2,TGTGCCAGCAGAACCTCTCGACTAGCGAGGAACACCGGGGAGCTGTTTTTT,CASRTSRLARNTGELFF
NA,TRBV30,NA,12,TRBJ2-3,TGTGCCTGGAGCCTAATGAGAGATACGCAGTATTTT,CAWSLMRDTQYF
TRBD1,TRBV27,few,14,TRBJ1-2,TGTGCCAGCAGTTTCTCCTCGACAGGGAGAGGCTACACCTTC,CASSFSSTGRGYTF
NA,TRBV5-4,once,17,TRBJ2-2,TGTGCCAGCAGCTTGAAAATGGGTCAGTTTGGGGCCGGGGAGCTGTTTTTT,CASSLKMGQFGAGELFF
NA,TRBV28,once,16,TRBJ1-4,TGTGCCACCCTCCCTCCGGATCAAGCAACTAATGAAAAACTGTTTTTT,CATLPPDQATNEKLFF
TRBD2,TRBV28,NA,15,TRBJ2-7,TGTGCCAGCAGTCCCCTGACGGGGGGGGCCGACGAGCAGTACTTC,CASSPLTGGADEQYF
TRBD1,TRBV6-5,NA,14,TRBJ1-5,TGTGCCAGCAGTCGAGGGGGCGTCGGACAGCCCCAGCATTTT,CASSRGGVGQPQHF
NA,TRBV7-8,few,14,TRBJ2-1,TGTGCCAGCAGCTTAGTTGGCTCGTACAATGAGCAGTTCTTC,CASSLVGSYNEQFF
TRBD1,TRBV6-5,NA,14,TRBJ1-1,TGTGCCAGCAGTTACTTGTCAGGGGGCACTGAAGCTTTCTTT,CASSYLSGGTEAFF
TRBD2,TRBV15,NA,16,TRBJ2-3,TGTGCCACCAAAGAGAGCGGGGGGGCCGGGGCAGATACGCAGTATTTT,CATKESGGAGADTQYF
TRBD2,TRBV5-8,NA,16,TRBJ2-2,TGTGCCAGCAGACCACAAGGGACTAGAAACACCGGGGAGCTGTTTTTT,CASRPQGTRNTGELFF